This T cell receptor beta chain was recovered during a study of cytotoxic CD8 clonotypes in ibrutinib-treated CLL. Looking at the study overall: Among the patients, 10 to 11 presented as relapsed/refractory and approximately 14 as treatment-naive; 17 showed unmutated IGHV. Investigators reported some 25 partial and 2 complete responses; after median around 6 years, roughly 14 patients remained remitted and some 12 progressed.

Germline V CDR1 and CDR2: SNHLY, FYNNEI. There are 14 residues in the CDR3. Trimming took off 5 bases at V and 0 bases at J, with 8 bases between the two ends. Cryopreserved PBMCs were the source of roughly 2 micrograms of genomic DNA, which went to TCR beta libraries. The assay was immunoSEQ multiplex PCR, and TCRdb's table has in-frame clones only and misses some. The repertoire has approximately 20,000 clones, roughly 80% of them found once; the top ten carry around 5%. The receptor comes from a human donor with chronic lymphocytic leukemia. This chain joins TRBV2 and TRBJ2-1; tentatively, D is TRBD1 (6 bases). This specimen was PBMCs, taken before ibrutinib treatment. CDR3 sequence: CASSTGSSYNEQFF. The CDR3 nucleotides read TGTGCCAGCAGTACAGGGAGCTCCTACAATGAGCAGTTCTTC.